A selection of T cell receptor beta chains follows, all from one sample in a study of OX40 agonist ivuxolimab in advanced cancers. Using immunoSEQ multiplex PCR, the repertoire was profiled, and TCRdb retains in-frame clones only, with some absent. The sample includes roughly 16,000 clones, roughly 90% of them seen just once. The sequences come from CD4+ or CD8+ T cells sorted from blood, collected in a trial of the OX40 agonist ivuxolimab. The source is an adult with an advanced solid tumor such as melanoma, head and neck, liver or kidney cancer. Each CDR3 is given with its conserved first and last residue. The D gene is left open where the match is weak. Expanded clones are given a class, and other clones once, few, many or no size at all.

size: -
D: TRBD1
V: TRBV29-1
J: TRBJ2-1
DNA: TGCAGCATAGACGGGACAGGGACCTACAATGAGCAGTTCTTC
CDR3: CSIDGTGTYNEQFF

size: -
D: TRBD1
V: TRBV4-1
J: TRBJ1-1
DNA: TGCGCCAGCAGCCAGCAGGGGGGGGGCCTGGGCACTGAAGCTTTCTTT
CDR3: CASSQQGGGLGTEAFF

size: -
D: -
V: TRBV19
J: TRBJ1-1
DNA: TGTGCCAGTAGGGTGAAGGGGATGAACACTGAAGCTTTCTTT
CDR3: CASRVKGMNTEAFF

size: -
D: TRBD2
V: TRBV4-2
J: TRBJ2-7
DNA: TGTGCCAGCAGCCAGGAGACTAGCGGGGCTTCTATGTACGAGCAGTACTTC
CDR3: CASSQETSGASMYEQYF

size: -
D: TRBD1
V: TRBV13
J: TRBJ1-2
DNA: TGTGCCAGCAGCCAAGGGACAGGGGGCAACTATGGCTACACCTTC
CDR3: CASSQGTGGNYGYTF

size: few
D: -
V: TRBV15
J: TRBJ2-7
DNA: TGTGCCACCAGCAGAGCACGGGAACCCTACGAGCAGTACTTC
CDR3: CATSRAREPYEQYF

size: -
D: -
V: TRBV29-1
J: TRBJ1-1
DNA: TGCAGCGTGGAGACAGGACCCCCCGGCTTT
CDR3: CSVETGPPGF

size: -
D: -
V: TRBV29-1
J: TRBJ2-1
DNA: TGCAGCCCTAGAATGTGGGGGGACACCTACAATGAGCAGTTCTTC
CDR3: CSPRMWGDTYNEQFF

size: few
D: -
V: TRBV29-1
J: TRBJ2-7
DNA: TGCAGCGTTTATAGGGGATCCTACGAGCAGTACTTC
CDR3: CSVYRGSYEQYF

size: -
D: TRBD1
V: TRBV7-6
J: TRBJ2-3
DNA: TGTGCCAGCAGCACTACAGGGGGCGCTGGGACAGATACGCAGTATTTT
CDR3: CASSTTGGAGTDTQYF

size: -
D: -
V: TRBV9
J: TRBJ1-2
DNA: TGTGCCAGCAGCCGACCGACAGGAGCTAACTATGGCTACACCTTC
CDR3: CASSRPTGANYGYTF

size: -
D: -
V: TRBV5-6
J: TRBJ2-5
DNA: TGTGCCAGCAGCATAGGGAGCGGAGAGACCCAGTACTTC
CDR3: CASSIGSGETQYF

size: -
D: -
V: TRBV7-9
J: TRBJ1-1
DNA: TGTGCCAGCAGCTTGGAACAGGGCGAAGCTTTCTTT
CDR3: CASSLEQGEAFF

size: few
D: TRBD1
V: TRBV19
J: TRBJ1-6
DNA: TGTGCCAGTAGTGTGGACAGGGGTGGGTCACCCCTCCACTTT
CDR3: CASSVDRGGSPLHF

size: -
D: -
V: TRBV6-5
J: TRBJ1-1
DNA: TGTGCCAGCAGACCCGACGGAGACATGAACACTGAAGCTTTCTTT
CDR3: CASRPDGDMNTEAFF

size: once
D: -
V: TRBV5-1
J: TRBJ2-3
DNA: TGCGCCAGCACTGGGGGGCGATCCTACACAGATACGCAGTATTTT
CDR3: CASTGGRSYTDTQYF

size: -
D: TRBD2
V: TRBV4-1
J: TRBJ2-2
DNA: TGCGCCAGCAGCCAAGTAGAACGGCTAGCGGGGGACACCGGGGAGCTGTTTTTT
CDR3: CASSQVERLAGDTGELFF

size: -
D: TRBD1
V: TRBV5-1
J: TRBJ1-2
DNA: TGCGCCAGCAGCTTGGAGTCAGGGGGAGGCTACACCTTC
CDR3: CASSLESGGGYTF

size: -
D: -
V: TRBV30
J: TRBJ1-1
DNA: TGTGCCTGGAGTGTGGACCTGGGTTGGACTGAAGCTTTCTTT
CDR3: CAWSVDLGWTEAFF

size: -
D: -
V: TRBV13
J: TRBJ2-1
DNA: TGTGCCAGCAGCTTAGGGCCCCTAACCAACAATGAGCAGTTCTTC
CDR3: CASSLGPLTNNEQFF

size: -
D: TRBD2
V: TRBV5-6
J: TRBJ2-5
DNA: TGTGCCAGCAGCGGTACTAGCGGGGGGGCAGAGACCCAGTACTTC
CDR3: CASSGTSGGAETQYF

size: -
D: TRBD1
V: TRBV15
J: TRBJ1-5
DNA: TGTGCCACCAGCAGAATTACCGGGACAGGGTATCAGCCCCAGCATTTT
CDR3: CATSRITGTGYQPQHF

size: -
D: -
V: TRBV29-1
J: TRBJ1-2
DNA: TGCAGCGTTGGATCTCAGGGGCTCGGGCCCTATGGCTACACCTTC
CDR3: CSVGSQGLGPYGYTF

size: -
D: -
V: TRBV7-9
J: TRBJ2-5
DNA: TGTGCCAGCAGCCCCCCCCGGGGATCTAGTGGGGAGACCCAGTACTTC
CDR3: CASSPPRGSSGETQYF

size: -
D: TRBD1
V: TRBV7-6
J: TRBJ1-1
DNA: TGTGCCAGCAGCCCACAGGGGGCGGAGAGCACTGAAGCTTTCTTT
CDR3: CASSPQGAESTEAFF

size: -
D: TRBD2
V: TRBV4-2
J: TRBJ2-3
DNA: TGTGCCAGCAGCCCGTCGGGGGGGGAGACAGATACGCAGTATTTT
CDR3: CASSPSGGETDTQYF

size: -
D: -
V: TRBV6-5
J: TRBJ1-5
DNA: TGTGCCAGCTGGGCCGTTAATCAGCCCCAGCATTTT
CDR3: CASWAVNQPQHF

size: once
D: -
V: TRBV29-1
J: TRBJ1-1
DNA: TGCAGCGTGCAAAAAGGGGCGGCGAACACTGAAGCTTTCTTT
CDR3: CSVQKGAANTEAFF

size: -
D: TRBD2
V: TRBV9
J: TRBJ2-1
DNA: TGTGCCAGCAGCTTCTACGGGGGGGCCACCTACAATGAGCAGTTCTTC
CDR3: CASSFYGGATYNEQFF

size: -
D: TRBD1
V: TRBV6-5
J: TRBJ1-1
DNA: TGTGCCAGCAGTTACCCTCAGGGGGCGAGAACTGAAGCTTTCTTT
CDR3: CASSYPQGARTEAFF

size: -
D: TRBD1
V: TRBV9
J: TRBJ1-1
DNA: TGTGCCAGCAGCTTAGGACAGGCTTCAAACAAGGGAGCTTTCTTT
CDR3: CASSLGQASNKGAFF

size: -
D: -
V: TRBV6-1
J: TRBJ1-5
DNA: TGTGCCAGCAGTGATTGGGGGTGGCGGGCCAATCAGCCCCAGCATTTT
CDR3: CASSDWGWRANQPQHF

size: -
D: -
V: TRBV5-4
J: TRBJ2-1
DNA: TGTGCCAGCAGCTACGGCAGACCAGCTTACTCCTACAATGAGCAGTTCTTC
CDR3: CASSYGRPAYSYNEQFF

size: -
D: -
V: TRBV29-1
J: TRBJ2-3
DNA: TGCAGCGTTCAACCCCCGGGAGATGGGACAGATACGCAGTATTTT
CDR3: CSVQPPGDGTDTQYF

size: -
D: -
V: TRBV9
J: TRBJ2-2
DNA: TGTGCCAGCAGCGTAGCCGGGGGCCTGAACACCGGGGAGCTGTTTTTT
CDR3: CASSVAGGLNTGELFF

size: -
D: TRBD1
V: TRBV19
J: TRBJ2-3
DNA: TGTGCCAGTAGACGGGGACAGGGGGTTGAAGATACGCAGTATTTT
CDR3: CASRRGQGVEDTQYF

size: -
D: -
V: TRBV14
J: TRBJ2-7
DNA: TGTGCCAGCAGCCAAGAGTGGGGGGGCGACTACGAGCAGTACTTC
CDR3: CASSQEWGGDYEQYF

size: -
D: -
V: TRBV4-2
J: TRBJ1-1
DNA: TGTGCCAGCAGCCAAGATCTCGCGGGAGGAGCTTTCTTT
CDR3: CASSQDLAGGAFF

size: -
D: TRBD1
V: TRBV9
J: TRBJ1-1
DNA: TGTGCCAGCAGCCCGCGTCCAGGGGGCACTGAAGCTTTCTTT
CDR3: CASSPRPGGTEAFF

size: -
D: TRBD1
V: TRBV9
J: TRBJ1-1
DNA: TGTGCCAGCAGTACGACAGGGTTGAACACTGAAGCTTTCTTT
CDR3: CASSTTGLNTEAFF

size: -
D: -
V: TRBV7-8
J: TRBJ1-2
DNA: TGTGCCAGCAGCCCAGCGGGGATTCCCCACTATGGCTACACCTTC
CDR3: CASSPAGIPHYGYTF

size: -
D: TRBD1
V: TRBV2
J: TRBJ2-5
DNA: TGTGCCAGCAGAGGTGAGACAGGGATCCAAGAGACCCAGTACTTC
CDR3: CASRGETGIQETQYF

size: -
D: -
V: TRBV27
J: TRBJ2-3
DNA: TGTGCCAGCAGTGGGGGAGGGGGCACTGGGGCCACAGATACGCAGTATTTT
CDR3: CASSGGGGTGATDTQYF

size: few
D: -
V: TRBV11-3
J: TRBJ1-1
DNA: TGTGCCAGCAGCTTATTAGCGGGCACGAACACTGAAGCTTTCTTT
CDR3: CASSLLAGTNTEAFF

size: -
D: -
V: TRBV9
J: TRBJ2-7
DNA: TGTGCCAGCAGCGTAGGGACGATGGCCTACGAGCAGTACTTC
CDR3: CASSVGTMAYEQYF

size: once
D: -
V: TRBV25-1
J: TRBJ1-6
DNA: TGTGCCAGCAGTGTCAGACCGTATAATTCACCCCTCCACTTT
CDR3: CASSVRPYNSPLHF

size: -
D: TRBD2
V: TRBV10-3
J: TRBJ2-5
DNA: TGTGCCATCAGTGAGTCGCTAGCGGGGGGGCAGTACTTC
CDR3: CAISESLAGGQYF

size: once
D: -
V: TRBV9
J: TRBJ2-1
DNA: TGTGCCAGCAGCGTTGGGCTAGGAGGGTCCTACAATGAGCAGTTCTTC
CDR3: CASSVGLGGSYNEQFF

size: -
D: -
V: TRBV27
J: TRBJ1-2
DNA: TGTGCCAGCAGTTTATCGTGGACAGAGCTACCTAACTATGGCTACACCTTC
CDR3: CASSLSWTELPNYGYTF

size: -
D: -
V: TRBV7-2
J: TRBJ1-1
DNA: TGTGCCAGCAGCCCAGGCGGGGGTCGGGCTGAAGCTTTCTTT
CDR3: CASSPGGGRAEAFF

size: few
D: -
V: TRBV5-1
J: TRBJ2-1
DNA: TGCGCCAGCAGCTCCTACCCTGACTCAAAGTGGCGTGAGCAGTTCTTC
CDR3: CASSSYPDSKWREQFF

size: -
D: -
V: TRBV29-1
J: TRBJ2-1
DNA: TGCAGCGTTGTATTACTGGGGGACAATGAGCAGTTCTTC
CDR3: CSVVLLGDNEQFF

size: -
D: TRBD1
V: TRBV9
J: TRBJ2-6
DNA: TGTGCCAGCAGCGTAGTAGGACAGGGTGTAATCGCTGGGGCCAACGTCCTGACTTTC
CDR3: CASSVVGQGVIAGANVLTF

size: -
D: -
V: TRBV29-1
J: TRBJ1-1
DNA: TGCAGCGTTGACCCCGGCCCTGAAGCTTTCTTT
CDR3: CSVDPGPEAFF

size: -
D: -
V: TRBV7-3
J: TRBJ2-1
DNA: TGTGCCAGCAGCTTATGGGGGAACTCCTACAATGAGCAGTTCTTC
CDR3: CASSLWGNSYNEQFF

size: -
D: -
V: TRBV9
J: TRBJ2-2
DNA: TGTGCCAGCAGCGTAAGCCCAAGGGGGCAGGGAGGCACCGGGGAGCTGTTTTTT
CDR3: CASSVSPRGQGGTGELFF

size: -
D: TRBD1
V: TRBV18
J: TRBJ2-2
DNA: TGTGCCAGCTCACTAACGACAGGGGAAGGGGACACCGGGGAGCTGTTTTTT
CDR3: CASSLTTGEGDTGELFF

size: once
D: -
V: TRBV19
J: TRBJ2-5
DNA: TGTGCCAGTAGTATAGTCTCCGGGGAGACCCAGTACTTC
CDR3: CASSIVSGETQYF

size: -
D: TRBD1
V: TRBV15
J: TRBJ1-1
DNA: TGTGCCACTGCATTCGACAGGGAGGACACTGAAGCTTTCTTT
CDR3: CATAFDREDTEAFF

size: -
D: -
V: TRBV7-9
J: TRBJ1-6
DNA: TGTGCCAGCAGGACCCCAGGGTCTTTCTCACCCCTCCACTTT
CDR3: CASRTPGSFSPLHF